Each of the 9 T cell receptor beta chains below was sequenced from the same sample in a study of blood T cell repertoires in COVID-19. TCRdb keeps only in-frame clones here, not all; method: immunoSEQ multiplex PCR. This sample has around 9,700 clones, with approximately 90% found just once. The sequencing sample was made of peripheral blood. These receptors all come from a man aged 25-45 years with active or convalescent COVID-19.

CDR3 loop: CAIALDRGNTIYF. In nucleotides, the CDR3 is TGTGCCATCGCCCTGGACAGGGGAAACACCATATATTTT. This chain links TRBV27 with TRBJ1-3; 7 bases line up with TRBD1. CDR3 length equals 13 residues. In germline, CDR1 is MNHEY, CDR2 SMNVEV (reference sequence). V trimming: 10 bases; J trimming: 4 bases; junction bases outside the gene matches: 7.

This chain uses TRBV6-5 with TRBJ1-6; 8 bases line up with TRBD1. The CDR3 length is 13 residues. V was clipped by 8 bases and J by 6 bases; unmatched bases: 3. Germline V gives CDR1 MNHEY, CDR2 SVGAGI. The CDR3: CASGGQANSPLHF. CDR3 nucleotides: TGTGCCAGCGGGGGACAGGCTAATTCACCCCTCCACTTT.

The chain links TRBV7-8 to TRBJ2-7, with a weak D call TRBD2 (5 bases). The ends were cut back, 3 bases at V and 5 bases at J, with 11 bases in the middle. Germline values: CDR1 SGHVS, CDR2 FQNEAQ. This CDR3 is 13 amino acids long. The CDR3 sequence is CASSFIYGDEQYF. Here the CDR3 DNA reads TGTGCCAGCAGCTTCATCTACGGGGACGAGCAGTACTTC.

This clone is large within its sample. DNA of the CDR3: TGTGCCAGCAGCGATCTTGGGACAGGGAACACTGAAGCTTTCTTT. It specifies CASSDLGTGNTEAFF. The chain couples TRBV7-9 to TRBJ1-1, with 8 bases that match TRBD1. The V and J ends lost 5 bases and 1 base, in that order; junction bases with no gene match: 6. Germline lookup yields CDR1 SEHNR and CDR2 FQNEAQ (reference sequence). This CDR3 has 15 residues.

This clone was observed a handful of times. The chain carries TRBV6-4 and TRBJ2-1, with D perhaps TRBD1 (5 bases). Germline CDR1 MRHNA, CDR2 SNTAGT. Trimming left V 10 bases short and J 5 bases short, with 15 bases between. The CDR3 sequence is 13 residues long. This CDR3 is CATTATENNEQFF. Here the CDR3 DNA reads TGTGCCACCACAGCGACAGAGAACAATGAGCAGTTCTTC.

The V and J genes are TRBV4-1 and TRBJ1-6, with 7 bases identical to TRBD1. From germline, CDR1 is MGHRA and CDR2 YSYEKL. J gave up 10 bases and V 8 bases, and 14 bases lay outside the gene matches. The CDR3 sequence is 15 residues long. The CDR3 protein is CASHDRDAGESPLHF. Written as DNA, the CDR3 is TGCGCCAGCCACGACAGGGACGCTGGGGAGTCACCCCTCCACTTT.

This chain connects TRBV5-6 to TRBJ1-2; a possible D gene is TRBD1 (6 bases). Germline loops: CDR1 SGHDT, CDR2 YYEEEE. The CDR3 has 16 amino acids. Between the trimmed V and J ends, which lost 0 bases and 3 bases, there was a span of 15 bases. CDR3 sequence (DNA): TGTGCCAGCAGCTTGGTCGGGACACGTAGGGACTATGGCTACACCTTC. Translation gives CASSLVGTRRDYGYTF.

The chain has TRBV19 and TRBJ2-5, with TRBD2 matching 11 bases. There are 17 residues in the CDR3. Germline values: CDR1 LNHDA, CDR2 SQIVND (reference sequence). J gave up 4 bases and V 3 bases, and 10 bases lay outside the gene matches. This CDR3 reads CASSMLPSGGILETQYF. The CDR3 DNA reads TGTGCCAGTAGTATGCTCCCTAGCGGGGGGATTCTAGAGACCCAGTACTTC.

J is TRBJ1-2 and V is TRBV5-1, with TRBD1 matching over 8 bases. Germline loops: CDR1 SGHRS, CDR2 YFSETQ. V lost 1 base to trimming and J lost 6 bases; unmatched junction nucleotides: 8. The CDR3 runs to 15 residues. The CDR3 DNA reads TGCGCCAGCAGCTTGCTCGGACAGGGAGAGAATGGCTACACCTTC. Protein sequence: CASSLLGQGENGYTF.